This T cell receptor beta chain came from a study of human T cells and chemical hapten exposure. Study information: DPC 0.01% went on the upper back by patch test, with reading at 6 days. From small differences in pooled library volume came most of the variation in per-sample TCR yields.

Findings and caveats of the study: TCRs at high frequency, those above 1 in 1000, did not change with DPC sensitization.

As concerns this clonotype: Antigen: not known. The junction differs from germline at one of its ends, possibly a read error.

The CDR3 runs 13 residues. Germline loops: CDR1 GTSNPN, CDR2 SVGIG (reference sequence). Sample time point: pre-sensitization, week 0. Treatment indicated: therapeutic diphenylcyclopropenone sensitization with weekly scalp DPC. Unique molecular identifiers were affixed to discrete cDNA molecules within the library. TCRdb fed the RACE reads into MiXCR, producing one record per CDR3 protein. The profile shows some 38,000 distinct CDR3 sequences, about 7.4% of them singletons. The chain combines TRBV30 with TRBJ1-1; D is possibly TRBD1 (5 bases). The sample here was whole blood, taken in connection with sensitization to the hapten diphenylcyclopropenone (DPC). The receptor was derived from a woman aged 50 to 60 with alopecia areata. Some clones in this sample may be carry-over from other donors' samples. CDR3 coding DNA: TGTGCCCGGAGGGGAGGGGTCGGCACTGAAGCTTTCTTT. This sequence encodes CARRGGVGTEAFF.